This T cell receptor beta chain was observed in a study of glioma-infiltrating T cells. Study-wide results and caveats: Above-expected tissue-blood divergence occurred in all gliomas, most in low-grade ones. A blood CDR3 motif signature was depleted in highly divergent patients. Only very few CDR3 sequences appeared in both tissue and blood.

This clonotype occurred many times. Its cognate antigen is unknown. Using RNA template, CDR3s of TCR alpha and beta were amplified with iRepertoire arm-PCR. One entry per CDR3 protein results from TCRdb running MiXCR on the multiplex PCR reads. The table lists fewer than 500,000 distinct CDR3 sequences, approximately 42% of them singletons. The CDR3 is 14 amino acids. Germline V gives CDR1 MDHEN, CDR2 SYDVKM. After removal of 7 bases from V and 1 base from J, the junction contained 6 bases not matched to a gene. Sequences were obtained from glioma tissue, nonneoplastic brain tissue, or PBMCs (not recorded which). The source is a human donor with low-grade glioma or glioblastoma, undergoing nonglioma brain surgery, or in good health (not recorded which). The chain uses TRBV28 and TRBJ2-5; the match to TRBD1 covers 7 bases. The chain's CDR3 is CASNKRGLQETQYF. The CDR3 DNA is TGTGCCAGCAACAAAAGGGGGCTCCAAGAGACCCAGTACTTC.